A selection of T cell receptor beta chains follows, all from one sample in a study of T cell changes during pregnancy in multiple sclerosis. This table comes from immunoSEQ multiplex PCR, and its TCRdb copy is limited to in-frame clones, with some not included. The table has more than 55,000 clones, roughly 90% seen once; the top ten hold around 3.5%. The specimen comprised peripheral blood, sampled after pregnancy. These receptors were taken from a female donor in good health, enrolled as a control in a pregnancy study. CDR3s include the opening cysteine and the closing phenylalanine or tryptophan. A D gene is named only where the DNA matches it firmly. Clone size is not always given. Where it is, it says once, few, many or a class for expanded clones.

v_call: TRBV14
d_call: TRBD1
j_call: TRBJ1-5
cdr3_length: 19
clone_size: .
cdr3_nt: TGTGCCAGCAGCCAGGGGAGGGATTGTAGGGGACAGGGGTGTCAGCCCCAGCATTTT
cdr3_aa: CASSQGRDCRGQGCQPQHF

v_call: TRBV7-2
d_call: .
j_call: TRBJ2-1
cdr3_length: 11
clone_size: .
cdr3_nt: TGTGCCAGCAGCTGGGGGGATGAGCAGTTCTTC
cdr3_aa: CASSWGDEQFF

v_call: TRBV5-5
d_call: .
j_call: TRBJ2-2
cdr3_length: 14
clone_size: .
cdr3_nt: TGTGCCAGTTCGGGACTGCCGATTACCGGGGAGCTGTTTTTT
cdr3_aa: CASSGLPITGELFF

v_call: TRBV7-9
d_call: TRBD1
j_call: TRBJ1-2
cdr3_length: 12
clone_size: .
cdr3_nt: TGTGCCAGCAGCTACGACAGGGAGGGCTACACCTTC
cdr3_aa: CASSYDREGYTF

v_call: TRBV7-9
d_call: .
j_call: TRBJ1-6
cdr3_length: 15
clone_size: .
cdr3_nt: TGTGCCAGCAGCTCCCTGACTCATTCAAGTTCACCCCTCCACTTT
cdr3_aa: CASSSLTHSSSPLHF

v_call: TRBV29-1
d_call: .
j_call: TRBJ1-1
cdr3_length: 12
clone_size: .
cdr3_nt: TGCAGCGTTGAAGAGCTAAACACTGAAGCTTTCTTT
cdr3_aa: CSVEELNTEAFF

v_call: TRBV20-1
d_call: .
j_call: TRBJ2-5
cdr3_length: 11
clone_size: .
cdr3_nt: TGCAGTGCTACTAGCATCGAGACCCAGTACTTC
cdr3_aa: CSATSIETQYF

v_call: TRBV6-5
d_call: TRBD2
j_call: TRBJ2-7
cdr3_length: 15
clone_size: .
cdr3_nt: TGTGCCAGCAGTTACGGCGGGAGGGCCCCCTACGAGCAGTACTTC
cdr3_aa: CASSYGGRAPYEQYF

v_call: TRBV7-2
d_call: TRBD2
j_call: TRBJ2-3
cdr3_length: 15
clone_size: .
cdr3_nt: TGTGCCAGCAGTCCGAGCGGGGGGGCCCCAGATACGCAGTATTTT
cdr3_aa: CASSPSGGAPDTQYF

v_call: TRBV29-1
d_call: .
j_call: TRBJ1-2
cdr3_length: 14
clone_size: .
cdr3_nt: TGCAGCGTTGAAGTTGCCGGACTTTCCTATGGCTACACCTTC
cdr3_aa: CSVEVAGLSYGYTF

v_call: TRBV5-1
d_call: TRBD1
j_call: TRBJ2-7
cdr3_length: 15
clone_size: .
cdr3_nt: TGCGCCAGCAGCTTCTCGACAGGGGGCGCCTACGAGCAGTACTTC
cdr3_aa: CASSFSTGGAYEQYF

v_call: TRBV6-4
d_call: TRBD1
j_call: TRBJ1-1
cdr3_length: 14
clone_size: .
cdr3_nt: TGTGCCAGCAGCCTCACAGGGGGCTCGACTGAAGCTTTCTTT
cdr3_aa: CASSLTGGSTEAFF

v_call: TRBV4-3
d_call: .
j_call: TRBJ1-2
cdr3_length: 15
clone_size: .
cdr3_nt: TGCGCCAGCAGCCAAGAAAGGGACATTAACTATGGCTACACCTTC
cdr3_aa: CASSQERDINYGYTF

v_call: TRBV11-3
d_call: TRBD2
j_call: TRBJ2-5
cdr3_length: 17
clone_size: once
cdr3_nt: TGTGCCAGCAGCTTGGGCGGGACTAGCGGCGCGGGCGAGACCCAGTACTTC
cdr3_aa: CASSLGGTSGAGETQYF

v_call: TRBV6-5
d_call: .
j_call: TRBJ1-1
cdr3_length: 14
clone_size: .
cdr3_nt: TGTGCCAGCAGTAGGACATCAGCGAACACTGAAGCTTTCTTT
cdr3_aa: CASSRTSANTEAFF

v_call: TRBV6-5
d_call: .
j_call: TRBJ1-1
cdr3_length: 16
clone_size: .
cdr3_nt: TGTGCCAGCAGTTACTCGCGACCCACAGAGAACACTGAAGCTTTCTTT
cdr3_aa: CASSYSRPTENTEAFF

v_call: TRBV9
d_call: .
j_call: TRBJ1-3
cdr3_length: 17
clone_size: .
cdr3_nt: TGTGCCAGCAGCGTAGCCCAGGGAAGGGTCTCTGGAAACACCATATATTTT
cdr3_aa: CASSVAQGRVSGNTIYF

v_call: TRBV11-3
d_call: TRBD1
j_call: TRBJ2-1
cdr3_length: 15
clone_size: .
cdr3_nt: TGTGCCAGCAGCCCTCGGACAGGAGCCTACAATGAGCAGTTCTTC
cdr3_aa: CASSPRTGAYNEQFF

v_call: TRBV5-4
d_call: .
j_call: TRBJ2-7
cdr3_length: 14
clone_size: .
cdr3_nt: TGTGCCAGCACCTCTTCACTAGCCTCGGGTGAGCAGTACTTC
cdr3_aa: CASTSSLASGEQYF

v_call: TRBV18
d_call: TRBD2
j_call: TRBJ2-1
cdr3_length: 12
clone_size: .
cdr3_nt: TGTGCCAGCTCGGGAGGGGAGGATGAGCAGTTCTTC
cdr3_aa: CASSGGEDEQFF

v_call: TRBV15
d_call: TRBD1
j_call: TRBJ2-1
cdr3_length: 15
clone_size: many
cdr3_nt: TGTGCCACCAGCAGCGGGACAGGGGGCTACAATGAGCAGTTCTTC
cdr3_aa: CATSSGTGGYNEQFF

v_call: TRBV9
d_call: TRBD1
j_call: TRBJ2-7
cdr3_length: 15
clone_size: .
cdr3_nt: TGTGCCAGCAGCGTAGAAGGGGGCGCGTACTCTGAGCAGTACTTC
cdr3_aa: CASSVEGGAYSEQYF

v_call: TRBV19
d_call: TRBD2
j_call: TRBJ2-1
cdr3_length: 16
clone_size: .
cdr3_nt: TGTGCCAGTATGGATAGCGGGACCAGCTCCTACAATGAGCAGTTCTTC
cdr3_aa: CASMDSGTSSYNEQFF

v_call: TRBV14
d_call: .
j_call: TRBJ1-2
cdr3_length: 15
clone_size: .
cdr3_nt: TGTGCCAGCAGCCGGCAAGCGCTAAGGCCGGCTGGCTACACCTTC
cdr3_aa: CASSRQALRPAGYTF

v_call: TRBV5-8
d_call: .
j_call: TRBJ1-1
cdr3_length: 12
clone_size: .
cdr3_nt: TGTGCCAGCGGACACGCGAACACTGAAGCTTTCTTT
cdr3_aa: CASGHANTEAFF

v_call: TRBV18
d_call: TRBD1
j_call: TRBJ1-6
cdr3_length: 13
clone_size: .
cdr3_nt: TGTGCCAGCTCACAGGGGGCGCATTCACCCCTCCACTTT
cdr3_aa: CASSQGAHSPLHF

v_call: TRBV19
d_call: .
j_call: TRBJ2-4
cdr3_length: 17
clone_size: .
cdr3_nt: TGTGCCAGTAGTATCCCCCGGGGTGATGGGACCAAAAACATTCAGTACTTC
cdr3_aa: CASSIPRGDGTKNIQYF

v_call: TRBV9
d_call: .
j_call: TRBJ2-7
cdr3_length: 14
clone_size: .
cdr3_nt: TGTGCCAGCAGTGCGGGACAGAGCCCCTACGAGCAGTACTTC
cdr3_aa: CASSAGQSPYEQYF

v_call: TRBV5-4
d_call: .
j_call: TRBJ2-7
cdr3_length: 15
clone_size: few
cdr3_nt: TGTGCCAGTAATCAGGGAGGAATCAACTCCTACGAGCAGTACTTC
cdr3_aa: CASNQGGINSYEQYF

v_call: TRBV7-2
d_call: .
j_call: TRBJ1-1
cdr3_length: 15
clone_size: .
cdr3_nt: TGTGCCAGCAGCCCCCAAAGGGGCCTGAACACTGAAGCTTTCTTT
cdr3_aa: CASSPQRGLNTEAFF

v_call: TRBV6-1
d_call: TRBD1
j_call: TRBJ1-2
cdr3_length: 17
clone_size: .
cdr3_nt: TGTGCCAGCAGTGACGCCGGACAGGGGAGGTCGGACTATGGCTACACCTTC
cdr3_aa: CASSDAGQGRSDYGYTF

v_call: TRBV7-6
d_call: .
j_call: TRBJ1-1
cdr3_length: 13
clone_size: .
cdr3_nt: TGTGCCAGCAGCCCAAACCGGGGGACTGAAGCTTTCTTT
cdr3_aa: CASSPNRGTEAFF

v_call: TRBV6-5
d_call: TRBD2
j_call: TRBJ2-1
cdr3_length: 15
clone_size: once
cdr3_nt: TGTGCCAGCAGTAAACCCGGGACTAGCTACAATGAGCAGTTCTTC
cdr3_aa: CASSKPGTSYNEQFF

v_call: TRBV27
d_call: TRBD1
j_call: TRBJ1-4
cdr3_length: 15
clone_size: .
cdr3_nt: TGTGCCAGCAGTACCCACGGACAGGAAGAGGAAAAACTGTTTTTT
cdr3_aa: CASSTHGQEEEKLFF

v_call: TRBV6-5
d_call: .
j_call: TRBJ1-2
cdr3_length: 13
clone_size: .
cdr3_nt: TGTGCCAGCAGTTACTCCGAGCAGGATGGCTACACCTTC
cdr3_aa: CASSYSEQDGYTF

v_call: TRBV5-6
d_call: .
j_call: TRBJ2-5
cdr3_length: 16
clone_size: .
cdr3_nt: TGTGCCAGCAGCTTGCGGGGGACCTCCGCCCAAGAGACCCAGTACTTC
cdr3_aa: CASSLRGTSAQETQYF

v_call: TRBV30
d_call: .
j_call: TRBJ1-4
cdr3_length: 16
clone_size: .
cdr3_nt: TGTGCCTGGAGTAGGTCCAGGACAGCAAACAATGAAAAACTGTTTTTT
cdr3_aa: CAWSRSRTANNEKLFF

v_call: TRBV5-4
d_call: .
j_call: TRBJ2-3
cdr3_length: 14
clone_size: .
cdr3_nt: TGTGCCAGCAGCCAATATAATCAGGGGGATACGCAGTATTTT
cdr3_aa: CASSQYNQGDTQYF

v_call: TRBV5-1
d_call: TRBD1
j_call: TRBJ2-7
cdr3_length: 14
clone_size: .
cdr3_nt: TGCGCCAGCAGCTTAGGACAGGTTCCGGGCGAGCAGTACTTC
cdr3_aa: CASSLGQVPGEQYF

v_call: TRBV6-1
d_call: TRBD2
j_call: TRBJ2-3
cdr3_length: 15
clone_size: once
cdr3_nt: TGTGCCAGCCTTATAGCGGGACTCAGCACAGATACGCAGTATTTT
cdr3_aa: CASLIAGLSTDTQYF

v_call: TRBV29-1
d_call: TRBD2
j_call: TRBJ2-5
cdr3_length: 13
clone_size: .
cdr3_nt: TGCAGCGTCCGGGAGCGGGGAGGTGAGACCCAGTACTTC
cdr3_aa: CSVRERGGETQYF

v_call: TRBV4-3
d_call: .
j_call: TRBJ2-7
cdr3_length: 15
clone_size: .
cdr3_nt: TGCGCCAGCAGCGCCGTTAATGGGCCCATCACCGAGCAGTACTTC
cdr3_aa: CASSAVNGPITEQYF

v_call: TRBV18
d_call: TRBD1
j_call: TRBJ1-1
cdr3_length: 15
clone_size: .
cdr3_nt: TGTGCCAGCTCACAACCTGGGACAGGGGCCACTGAAGCTTTCTTT
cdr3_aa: CASSQPGTGATEAFF

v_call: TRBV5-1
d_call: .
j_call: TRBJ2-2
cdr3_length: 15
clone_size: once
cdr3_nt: TGCGCCAGCAGCTTGGAAATAGGGGCCACCGGGGAGCTGTTTTTT
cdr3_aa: CASSLEIGATGELFF

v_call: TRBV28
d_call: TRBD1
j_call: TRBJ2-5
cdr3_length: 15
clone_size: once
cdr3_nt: TGTGCCAGCAGCCGGGGACAGGGCCTTAAAGAGACCCAGTACTTC
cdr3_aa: CASSRGQGLKETQYF

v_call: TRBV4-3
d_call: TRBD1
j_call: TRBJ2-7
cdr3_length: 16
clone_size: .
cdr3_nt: TGCGCCAGCAGCTTTTCCGGGACAGGTGAATCCTACGAGCAGTACTTC
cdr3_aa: CASSFSGTGESYEQYF

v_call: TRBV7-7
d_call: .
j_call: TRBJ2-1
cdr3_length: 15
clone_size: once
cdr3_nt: TGTGCCAGCAGCTTAGGGGCGGGACCCCTAAATGAGCAGTTCTTC
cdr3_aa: CASSLGAGPLNEQFF

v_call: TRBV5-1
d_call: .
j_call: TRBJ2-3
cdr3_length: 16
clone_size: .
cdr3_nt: TGCGCCAGCAGCTCCCCCGCTTCCGGGGGCACAGATACGCAGTATTTT
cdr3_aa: CASSSPASGGTDTQYF

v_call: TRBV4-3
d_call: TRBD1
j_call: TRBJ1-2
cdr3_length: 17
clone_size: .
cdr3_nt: TGCGCCAGCAGCCAAGATGAGGGAGACAGGGGTTTTTTTGGCTACACCTTC
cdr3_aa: CASSQDEGDRGFFGYTF

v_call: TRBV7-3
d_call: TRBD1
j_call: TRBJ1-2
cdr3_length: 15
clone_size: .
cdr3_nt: TGTGCCAGCAGCCCTTACCCGGGACAGGGAGTAGGCTACACCTTC
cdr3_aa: CASSPYPGQGVGYTF

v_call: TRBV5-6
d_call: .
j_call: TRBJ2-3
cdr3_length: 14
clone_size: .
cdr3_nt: TGTGCCAGCAGCTTTGAAGGCGGATCAGATACGCAGTATTTT
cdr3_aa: CASSFEGGSDTQYF

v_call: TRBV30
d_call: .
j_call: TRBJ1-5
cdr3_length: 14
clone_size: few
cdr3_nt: TGTGCCTGGAGTGTGAGTTTGCCCAATCAGCCCCAGCATTTT
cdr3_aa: CAWSVSLPNQPQHF

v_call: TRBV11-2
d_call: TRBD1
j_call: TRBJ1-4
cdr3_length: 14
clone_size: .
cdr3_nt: TGTGCCAGCAGCCAGGGGGCATCAGCCAGAAAACTGTTTTTT
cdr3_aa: CASSQGASARKLFF

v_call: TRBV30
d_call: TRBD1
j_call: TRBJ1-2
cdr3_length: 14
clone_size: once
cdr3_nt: TGTGCCCGCGGAGCGAGGACAGGGGGCTATGGCTACACCTTC
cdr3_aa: CARGARTGGYGYTF

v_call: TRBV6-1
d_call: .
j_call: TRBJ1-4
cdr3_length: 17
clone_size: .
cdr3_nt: TGTGCCAGCAGTGAAGGCAGGGGAAGGTTCGGAAGTGAAAAACTGTTTTTT
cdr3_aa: CASSEGRGRFGSEKLFF

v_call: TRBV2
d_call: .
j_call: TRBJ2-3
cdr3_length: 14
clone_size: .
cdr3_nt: TGTGCCAGCCGATGGGGGACTAGCACAGATACGCAGTATTTT
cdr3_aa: CASRWGTSTDTQYF

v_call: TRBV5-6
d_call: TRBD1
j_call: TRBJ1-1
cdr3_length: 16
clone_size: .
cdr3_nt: TGTGCCAGCAGCCTGCTGCGGGACAGTAGGTCCACTGAAGCTTTCTTT
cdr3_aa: CASSLLRDSRSTEAFF

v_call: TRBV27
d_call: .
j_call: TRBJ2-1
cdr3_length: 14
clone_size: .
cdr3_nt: TGTGCCAGCAGTTTATGGGCTAGCAGTGATGAGCAGTTCTTC
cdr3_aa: CASSLWASSDEQFF

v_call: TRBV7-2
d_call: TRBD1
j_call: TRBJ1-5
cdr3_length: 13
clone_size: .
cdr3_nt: TGTGCCAGCAGCCTGGACAGGGAACAGCCCCAGCATTTT
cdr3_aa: CASSLDREQPQHF

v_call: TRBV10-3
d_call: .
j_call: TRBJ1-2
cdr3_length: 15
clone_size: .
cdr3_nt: TGTGCCATCAGTGAGTCGATGAAGACAGTTTATGGCTACACCTTC
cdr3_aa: CAISESMKTVYGYTF